The 22 T cell receptor beta chains below all came from one sample that was sequenced in a study of T cell changes during pregnancy in multiple sclerosis. Measured with immunoSEQ multiplex PCR; TCRdb has only the in-frame clones, and not every one. The sample lists some 52,000 clones; around 94% were seen once. The sample was CD4+ T cells from peripheral blood mononuclear cells, taken in the third trimester of pregnancy. Receptors originate from a female donor with multiple sclerosis, enrolled in a pregnancy study.

Turning to this clone: Compared with germline, one end of the junction differs, possibly owing to a read error. The same CDR3 arises from other DNA sequences in this sample as well. The rearrangement links TRBV7-2 to TRBJ1-5, with a possible D match to TRBD1 (5 bases). The CDR3 runs 15 residues. Germline loops: CDR1 SGHTA, CDR2 FQGNSA. The CDR3 spells CASSLTASGNQPQHF. Written as DNA, the CDR3 is TGCGCCAGCAGCCTAACCGCCTCAGGGAATCAGCCCCAGCATTTT.

This clone was observed a few times. J is TRBJ2-7 and V is TRBV5-1, with 10 nucleotides matching TRBD1. Germline CDR1 and CDR2: SGHRS and YFSETQ. The CDR3 contains 14 residues. Trimming took 4 bases from V and 7 from J; bases not matched to a gene: 8. The DNA of the CDR3 is TGCGCCAGCAGCGCCCGGACAGGGGGAGAGGAGCAGTACTTC. It specifies CASSARTGGEEQYF.

CDR3 in amino acids: CASSLEGHGQPQHF. As DNA, the CDR3 is TGTGCCAGCAGCTTGGAAGGACATGGTCAGCCCCAGCATTTT. This rearrangement joins TRBV5-5 to TRBJ1-5; D is perhaps TRBD1 (5 bases). V lost 0 bases and J lost 6, with 10 bases in between. The CDR3 is made up of 14 amino acids. CDR1 and CDR2 (germline): SGHKS, YYEKEE (reference sequence).

V gene TRBV6-4 combines with J gene TRBJ1-1; the D gene is possibly TRBD1 (5 bases). The V gene lost 4 bases and the J gene lost 5 bases, with 14 bases spanning the gap. The CDR3 has 14 amino acids. The V gene's germline CDR1 is MRHNA and CDR2 SNTAGT. The CDR3 DNA sequence: TGTGCCAGCAGTGCCTCTACTCGGGGGACTGAAGCTTTCTTT. Translated: CASSASTRGTEAFF.

The chain carries TRBV11-1 and TRBJ2-5; 9 bases map to TRBD1. The length of the CDR3 is 16 residues. Germline V gene data show CDR1 as SGHAT and CDR2 as FQDESV (reference sequence). Trimming at V came to 4 bases and at J to 1 base, leaving 7 bases not matched to a gene. The CDR3 reads CASSSNTGGTQETQYF. CDR3 sequence (DNA): TGTGCCAGCAGCTCGAACACAGGGGGCACCCAAGAGACCCAGTACTTC.

The genes are TRBV10-3 and TRBJ2-1, with D possibly TRBD2 on 6 matching bases. Germline V gives CDR1 ENHRY, CDR2 SYGVKD. The CDR3 loop spans 15 amino acids. Trimming shortened V by 4 bases and J by 4 bases, and 14 bases separated the two germline ends. The CDR3 nucleotides read TGTGCCATCAGTGCCGTGGGTAGCGGTTACAATGAGCAGTTCTTC. It is translated as CAISAVGSGYNEQFF.

This sequence joins TRBV11-2 and TRBJ1-4; D gene uncertain. Germline CDR1 is SGHAT and CDR2 is FQNNGV. The CDR3 spans 14 residues. The ends were cut back, 4 bases at V and 8 bases at J, with 14 bases in the middle. In DNA, the CDR3 is TGTGCCAGCAGCTCTACTACGAGCGCGGAAAAACTGTTTTTT. This translates into CASSSTTSAEKLFF.

The V call is TRBV12-5, the J call TRBJ2-5, with TRBD2 identical over 7 bases. Losses at the gene ends were 7 bases for V and 4 bases for J; bases not matched to a gene: 9. This CDR3 is 14 amino acids long. Germline values: CDR1 LGHNT, CDR2 FRNRAP. CDR3 DNA sequence: TGTGCTAGTGCTCCGGAGGGGAGGGGAGAGACCCAGTACTTC. Its protein is CASAPEGRGETQYF.

The V call is TRBV4-1, the J call TRBJ2-5, with 9 bases that match TRBD1. V lost 5 bases, J lost 7 bases, and 20 bases stayed unmatched. The CDR3 contains 18 residues. Looked up from germline, CDR1 is MGHRA and CDR2 is YSYEKL. The CDR3 protein is CASSKPPAAGTGFGTQYF. The CDR3 DNA follows: TGCGCCAGCAGCAAACCACCGGCCGCCGGGACAGGGTTTGGGACCCAGTACTTC.

V and J are TRBV7-6 and TRBJ2-1; 12 bases match TRBD2. The CDR3 extends over 17 amino acids. The V segment lost 4 bases and the J segment 3 bases; nucleotides outside the gene matches: 7. The V gene's germline CDR1 is SGHVS and CDR2 FNYEAQ. CDR3 nucleotide sequence: TGTGCCAGCAGCTCCCCGAGGACTAGCGGGATCTACAATGAGCAGTTCTTC. This sequence encodes CASSSPRTSGIYNEQFF.

The chain employs TRBV5-1 and TRBJ2-3, with a tentative D call TRBD2 (7 bases). Deletions cut 4 bases from V and 4 bases from J, with 19 bases between. The CDR3 runs to 16 residues. Germline V lookup: CDR1 SGHRS, CDR2 YFSETQ. CDR3 amino acids: CASSQGGAGVADTQYF. The CDR3 DNA sequence: TGCGCCAGCAGCCAGGGAGGGGCAGGGGTGGCAGATACGCAGTATTTT.

V is TRBV30 and J is TRBJ1-1, with D unclear. The germline V gene encodes CDR1 GTSNPN and CDR2 SVGIG (reference sequence). This CDR3 has 11 amino acids. The V end lost 4 bases, the J end lost 12 bases, and 15 bases lay between the germline ends. The CDR3 region has the DNA TGTGCCTGGACCTCCCGGACTCGCTCTTTCTTT. Protein sequence: CAWTSRTRSFF.

This clone occurred a few times. V and J are TRBV9 and TRBJ1-2; TRBD1 matches 8 bases. The CDR3 has 16 amino acids. The germline V gene encodes CDR1 SGDLS and CDR2 YYNGEE. The V and J ends lost 4 bases and 7 bases, in that order; junction bases with no gene match: 15. CDR3 residues: CASSTRTGQSLGGYTF. CDR3 nucleotide sequence: TGTGCCAGCAGCACGAGGACAGGGCAATCTTTGGGTGGCTACACCTTC.

The chain uses TRBV5-1 and TRBJ2-3, with 8 bases aligning to TRBD1. The germline V gene has CDR1 SGHRS and CDR2 YFSETQ. J gave up 0 bases and V 4 bases, and 7 bases lay outside the gene matches. The CDR3 length is 16 residues. The CDR3, as DNA: TGCGCCAGCAGCCTCGAGGACAGGGAGAGCACAGATACGCAGTATTTT. Translated, it gives CASSLEDRESTDTQYF.

The V call is TRBV28, the J call TRBJ2-1, with TRBD1 matching over 9 bases. The J segment lost 3 bases and the V segment lost 4 bases, leaving 16 bases of the junction unmatched. Germline CDR1 is MDHEN and CDR2 is SYDVKM. The CDR3 sequence is 19 residues long. The CDR3 bases are TGTGCCAGCAGTTCGATCATCCTCAAGGGGGACAGGGACTACAATGAGCAGTTCTTC. This translates into CASSSIILKGDRDYNEQFF.

DNA of the CDR3: TGTGCCAGCAGCCCCGGGACAGGGGTTGGGGCAGGTCAGCCCCAGCATTTT. Encoded protein: CASSPGTGVGAGQPQHF. The V gene is TRBV7-9, the J gene TRBJ1-5, with TRBD1 matching over 10 bases. Germline CDR1 SEHNR, CDR2 FQNEAQ (reference sequence). The CDR3 length is 17 residues. The J segment lost 6 bases and the V segment lost 5 bases, leaving 13 bases of the junction unmatched. Using reference TRBV7-9 and TRBJ1-5 for the parts outside the CDR3, the full variable domain is DTGVSQNPRHKITKRGQNVTFRCDPISEHNRLYWYRQTLGQGPEFLTYFQNEAQLEKSRLLSDRFSAERPKGSFSTLEIQRTEQGDSAMYLCASSPGTGVGAGQPQHFGDGTRLSIL.

The V and J genes are TRBV19 and TRBJ1-6; a weak D match, TRBD1 (6 bases). V was clipped by 5 bases and J by 0 bases, with 17 bases between them. This CDR3 has 18 residues. Germline-derived CDR1 and CDR2 are LNHDA and SQIVND (reference sequence). As DNA, the CDR3 is TGTGCCAGTAGTCCAGACAGGACGCGGAGCTCCTATAATTCACCCCTCCACTTT. This sequence encodes CASSPDRTRSSYNSPLHF. The variable domain in full, completed from reference TRBV19 and TRBJ1-6, reads DGGITQSPKYLFRKEGQNVTLSCEQNLNHDAMYWYRQDPGQGLRLIYYSQIVNDFQKGDIAEGYSVSREKKESFPLTVTSAQKNPTAFYLCASSPDRTRSSYNSPLHFGNGTRLTVT.

CDR3 amino acids: CASSTHPGTGSYGKLFF. The DNA of the CDR3 is TGTGCCAGCAGCACCCACCCCGGGACAGGGTCCTACGGGAAACTGTTTTTT. The rearrangement joins TRBV7-9 to TRBJ1-4; TRBD1 matches at 9 bases. The CDR3 consists of 17 residues. The V segment lost 5 bases and the J segment 11 bases; nucleotides outside the gene matches: 18. CDR1 and CDR2 from the germline V gene are SEHNR and FQNEAQ (reference sequence).

The V and J genes are TRBV25-1 and TRBJ2-7; 7 bases align to TRBD2. The CDR3 consists of 12 residues. The germline V gene encodes CDR1 MGHDK and CDR2 SYGVNS. Unmatched junction bases numbered 5, after V lost 10 bases and J lost 2 bases. The CDR3 here is CATTGRAYEQYF. DNA of the CDR3: TGTGCCACCACTGGGAGGGCCTACGAGCAGTACTTC.

The chain couples TRBV19 to TRBJ1-1; D unclear. V lost 3 bases and J lost 8, with 13 bases in between. The CDR3 contains 13 residues. Germline CDR1 LNHDA, CDR2 SQIVND (reference sequence). The CDR3 here is CASSIEGGFEAFF. The CDR3 bases are TGTGCCAGTAGTATCGAAGGAGGTTTCGAAGCTTTCTTT.

V and J are TRBV19 and TRBJ1-2; 10 positions match TRBD1. V lost 6 bases, J lost 1 base, and 8 bases stayed unmatched. The CDR3 is made up of 16 amino acids. Germline V gene lookup returns CDR1 LNHDA and CDR2 SQIVND (reference sequence). The CDR3 sequence: CASRTVRDRGNYGYTF. CDR3 bases: TGTGCCAGTAGGACCGTCAGGGACAGGGGTAACTATGGCTACACCTTC.

A few counts support this clone. This chain links TRBV29-1 with TRBJ1-4; D is ambiguous. The CDR3 is 13 residues long. V dropped 4 bases and J dropped 7 bases, with 13 bases sitting between them. The germline V gene has CDR1 SQVTM and CDR2 ANQGSEA. CDR3 sequence (DNA): TGCAGCGTTGCGGGTTCCTTTAGTGAAAAACTGTTTTTT. This sequence encodes CSVAGSFSEKLFF.